This TCR beta chain comes out of a study of shared clonotypes between healthy human individuals. Concerning this clone: This sample includes further DNA sequences coding for the same CDR3.

Germline V lookup: CDR1 SGHRS, CDR2 YFSETQ. Between the trimmed V and J ends, which lost 2 bases and 0 bases, there was a span of 13 bases. The CDR3 has 16 residues. Assay used: immunoSEQ multiplex PCR; TCRdb lists only in-frame clones, some missing. The data hold over a million clones, with about 80% observed a single time. Sequencing used memory CD4+ T cells from PBMCs. Indicated subset: CD45RA-negative fraction. The chain recombines TRBV5-1 with TRBJ2-3; D might be TRBD2 (6 bases). This clonotype was sampled from a man in his late teens or twenties in good health. Some clones in this sample may be carry-over from other donors' samples. The CDR3 region has the DNA TGCGCCAGCAGCTTCCTTGCGGGGCCTAGCACAGATACGCAGTATTTT. Translation gives CASSFLAGPSTDTQYF.